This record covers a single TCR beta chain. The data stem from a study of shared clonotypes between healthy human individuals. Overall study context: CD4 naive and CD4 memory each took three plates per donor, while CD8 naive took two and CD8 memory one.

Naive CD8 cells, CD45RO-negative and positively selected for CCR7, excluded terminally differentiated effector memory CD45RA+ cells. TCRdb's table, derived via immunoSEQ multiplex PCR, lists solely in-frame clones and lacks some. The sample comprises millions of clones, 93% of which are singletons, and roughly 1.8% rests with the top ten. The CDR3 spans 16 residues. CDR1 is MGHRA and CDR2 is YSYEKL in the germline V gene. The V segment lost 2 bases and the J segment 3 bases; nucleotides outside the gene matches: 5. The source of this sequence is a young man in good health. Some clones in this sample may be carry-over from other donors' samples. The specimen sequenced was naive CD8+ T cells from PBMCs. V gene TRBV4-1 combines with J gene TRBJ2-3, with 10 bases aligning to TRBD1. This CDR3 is CASSQRRQGATDTQYF. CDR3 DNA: TGCGCCAGCAGCCAAAGGCGACAGGGGGCTACAGATACGCAGTATTTT.